Below, one T cell receptor beta chain is given with its context. Its antigen is not known. This sample is part of a study of T cell responses to AZD1222 COVID-19 vaccine. Findings of the study overall: Baseline serology detected seropositivity in only six AZD1222 recipients.

Produced via immunoSEQ multiplex PCR; TCRdb's table is partial and in-frame only. Among about 66,000 clones listed, more than 85% were seen once. Germline values: CDR1 LGHNA, CDR2 YNFKEQ. V lost 2 bases and J lost 3; bases outside the gene matches: 5. The CDR3 spans 16 residues. This TCR derives from an adult in good health. Sequenced here: peripheral blood, sampled on day 0 of AZD1222 vaccination. The chain combines TRBV4-2 with TRBJ1-5; 9 bases agree with TRBD1. CDR3 in DNA: TGTGCCAGCAGCCAATCACAGGGGGCACCCAATCAGCCCCAGCATTTT. Its translation is CASSQSQGAPNQPQHF.